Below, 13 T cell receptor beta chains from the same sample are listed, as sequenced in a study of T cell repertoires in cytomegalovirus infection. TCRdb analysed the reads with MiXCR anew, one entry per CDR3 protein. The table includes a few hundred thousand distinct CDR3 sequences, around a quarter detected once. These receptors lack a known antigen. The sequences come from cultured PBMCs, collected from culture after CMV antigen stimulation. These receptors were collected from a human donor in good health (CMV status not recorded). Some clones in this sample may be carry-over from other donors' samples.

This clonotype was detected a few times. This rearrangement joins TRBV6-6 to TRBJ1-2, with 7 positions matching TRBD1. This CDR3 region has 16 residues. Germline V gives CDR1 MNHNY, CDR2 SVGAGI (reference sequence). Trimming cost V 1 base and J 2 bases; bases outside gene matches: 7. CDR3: CASSYFPGTANYGYTF. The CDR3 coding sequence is TGTGCCAGCAGTTACTTCCCAGGGACAGCCAACTATGGCTACACCTTC.

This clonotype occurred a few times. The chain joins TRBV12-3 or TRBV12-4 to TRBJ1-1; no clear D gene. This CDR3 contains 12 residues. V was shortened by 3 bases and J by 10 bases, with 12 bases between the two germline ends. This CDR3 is CASSLEVRGAFF. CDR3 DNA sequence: TGTGCCAGCAGTTTGGAAGTTCGTGGAGCTTTCTTT.

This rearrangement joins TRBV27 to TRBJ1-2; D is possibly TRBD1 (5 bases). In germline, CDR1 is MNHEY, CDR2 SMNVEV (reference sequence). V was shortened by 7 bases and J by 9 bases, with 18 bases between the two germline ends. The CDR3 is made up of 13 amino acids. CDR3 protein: CASTRSGGKSYTF. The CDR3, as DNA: TGTGCCAGCACCCGTTCCGGGGGGAAGAGCTACACCTTC.

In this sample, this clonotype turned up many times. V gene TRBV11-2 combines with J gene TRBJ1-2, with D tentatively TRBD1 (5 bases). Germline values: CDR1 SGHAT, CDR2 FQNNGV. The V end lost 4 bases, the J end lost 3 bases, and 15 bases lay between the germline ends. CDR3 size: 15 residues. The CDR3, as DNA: TGTGCCAGCAGCTACTCGGGGGGAGGGCACTATGGCTACACCTTC. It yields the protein CASSYSGGGHYGYTF.

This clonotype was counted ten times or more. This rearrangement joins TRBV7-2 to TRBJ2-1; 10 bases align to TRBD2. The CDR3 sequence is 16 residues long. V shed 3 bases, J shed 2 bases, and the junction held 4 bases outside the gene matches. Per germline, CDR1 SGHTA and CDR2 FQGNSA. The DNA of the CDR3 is TGTGCCAGCAGCTTCCAGAGCGGGAGGGCCTACAATGAGCAGTTCTTC. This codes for CASSFQSGRAYNEQFF.

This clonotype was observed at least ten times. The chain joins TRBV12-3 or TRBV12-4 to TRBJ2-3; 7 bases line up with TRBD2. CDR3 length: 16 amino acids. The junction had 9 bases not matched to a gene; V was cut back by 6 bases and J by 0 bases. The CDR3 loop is CASSRDASGSTDTQYF. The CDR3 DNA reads TGTGCCAGCAGCCGCGACGCTAGCGGTAGCACAGATACGCAGTATTTT.

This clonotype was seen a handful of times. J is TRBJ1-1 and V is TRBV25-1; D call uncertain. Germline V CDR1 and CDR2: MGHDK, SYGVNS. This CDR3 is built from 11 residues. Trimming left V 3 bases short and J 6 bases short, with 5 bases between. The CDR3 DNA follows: TGTGCCAGCAGTGATATCGCTGAAGCTTTCTTT. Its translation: CASSDIAEAFF.

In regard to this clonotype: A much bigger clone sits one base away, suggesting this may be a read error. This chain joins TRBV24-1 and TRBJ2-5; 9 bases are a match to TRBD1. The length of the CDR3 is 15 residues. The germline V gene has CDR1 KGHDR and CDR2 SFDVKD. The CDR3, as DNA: TGTGCCACCAGTGGGGGGACAGGGAGAACGGAGACCCGGTACTTC. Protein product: CATSGGTGRTETRYF.

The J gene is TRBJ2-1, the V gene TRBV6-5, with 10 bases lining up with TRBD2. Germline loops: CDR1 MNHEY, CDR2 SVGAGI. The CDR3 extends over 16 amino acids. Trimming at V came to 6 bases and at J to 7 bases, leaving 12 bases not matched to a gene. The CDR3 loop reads CASRDLLAGKENEQFF. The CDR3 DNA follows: TGTGCCAGCAGGGACCTACTAGCGGGAAAAGAAAATGAGCAGTTCTTC.

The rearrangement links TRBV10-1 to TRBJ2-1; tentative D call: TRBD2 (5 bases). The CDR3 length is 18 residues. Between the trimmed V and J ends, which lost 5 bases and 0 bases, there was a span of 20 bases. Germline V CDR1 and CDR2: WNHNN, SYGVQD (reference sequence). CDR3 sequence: CASSPPVGDKSSYNEQFF. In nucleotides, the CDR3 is TGCGCCAGCAGTCCACCTGTGGGAGATAAAAGCTCCTACAATGAGCAGTTCTTC.

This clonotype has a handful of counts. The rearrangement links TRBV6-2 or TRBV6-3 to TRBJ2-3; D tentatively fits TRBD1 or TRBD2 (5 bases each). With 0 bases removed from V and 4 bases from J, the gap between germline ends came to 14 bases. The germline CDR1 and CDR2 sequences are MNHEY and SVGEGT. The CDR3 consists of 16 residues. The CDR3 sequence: CASSYSIPRESDTQYF. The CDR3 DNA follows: TGTGCCAGCAGTTACTCGATTCCCAGGGAGTCAGATACGCAGTATTTT.

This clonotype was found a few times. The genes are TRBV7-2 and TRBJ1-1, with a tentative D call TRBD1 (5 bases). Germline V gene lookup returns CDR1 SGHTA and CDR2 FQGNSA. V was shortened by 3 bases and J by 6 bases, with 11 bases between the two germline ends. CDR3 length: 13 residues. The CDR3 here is CASSFGLGAEAFF. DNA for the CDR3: TGTGCCAGCAGCTTTGGGCTGGGGGCTGAAGCTTTCTTT.

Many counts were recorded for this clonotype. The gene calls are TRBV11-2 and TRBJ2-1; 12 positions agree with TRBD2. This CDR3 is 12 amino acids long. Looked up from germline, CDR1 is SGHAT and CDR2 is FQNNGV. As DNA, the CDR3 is TGTGCGACGACTAGCGGGAGTTCTGAGCAGTTCTTC. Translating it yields CATTSGSSEQFF.